The subject of this entry is one TCR beta chain. J lost 0 bases, V lost 7 bases, and 14 bases had no gene match. The germline V gene has CDR1 ENHRY and CDR2 SYGVKD. CDR3 length: 19 residues. This specimen belongs to a study of blood T cell repertoires in COVID-19. Study details: T cells, B-cell-depleted T cells, or PBMCs provided the cDNA or gDNA that served as material.

Here immunoSEQ multiplex PCR was the method, and the copy in TCRdb shows in-frame clones only, minus some. Among over 60,000 clones, about nine tenths were seen once, and the ten largest hold about 11%. The sequence came from a man between 65 and 85 years old with active or convalescent COVID-19. The V and J genes are TRBV10-3 and TRBJ2-1; 11 positions match TRBD2. Specimen: peripheral blood. CDR3 loop: CAINPYSGRALNSYNEQFF. CDR3 nucleotides: TGTGCCATCAACCCGTATAGCGGGAGGGCCCTTAACTCCTACAATGAGCAGTTCTTC.